The source of this TCR beta chain is a study of cytomegalovirus exposure and HLA in healthy donors. The CDR3 extends over 17 amino acids. The V and J ends lost 0 bases and 1 base respectively, with 16 bases between them. Germline-derived CDR1 and CDR2 are SGHDT and YYEEEE. 13 Jbeta primers and 60 Vbeta primers were used for the PCR. Sequencing used immunoSEQ multiplex PCR; TCRdb keeps in-frame clones, though not all of them. The data show fewer than 250,000 clones, roughly four fifths seen once. This receptor was identified in a man aged 18 to 29 in good health and CMV-seronegative. Sequenced sample: PBMCs. The rearrangement links TRBV5-6 to TRBJ1-1; tentatively, D is TRBD1 (5 bases). CDR3 nucleotide sequence: TGTGCCAGCAGCTTGGGACTCAGGGCGACACAGAACACTGAAGCTTTCTTT. Protein: CASSLGLRATQNTEAFF.